The 4 T cell receptor beta chains below were found in one sample sequenced in a study of pediatric ulcerative colitis. The rectum was sampled with one to two pinch biopsies at colonoscopy. Libraries were prepared by immunoSEQ multiplex PCR; TCRdb keeps only in-frame clonotypes and omits some of them. In the table there are fewer than 30,000 clones, about 69% of which are singletons. Sequencing used gut tissue. These receptors all stem from a boy between 5 and 17 years old with severe ulcerative colitis.

This chain uses TRBV6-1 with TRBJ2-2; D may correspond to TRBD1 or TRBD2 (5 bases each). V lost 7 bases and J 4 bases, leaving 13 bases between the germline ends. The CDR3 sequence is 14 residues long. Germline CDR1 is MNHNS and CDR2 is SASEGT. The CDR3 DNA follows: TGTGCCAGCAAGGGCCTGGGACCCACCGGGGAGCTGTTTTTT. The encoded protein is CASKGLGPTGELFF.

V is TRBV29-1 and J is TRBJ1-2; D not resolved. The CDR3 extends over 12 amino acids. V shed 3 bases and J shed 5 bases, with 10 bases lying between them. Germline CDR1 and CDR2: SQVTM and ANQGSEA. CDR3 amino acids: CSVDSGPYGYTF. The CDR3 DNA is TGCAGCGTTGACTCTGGACCGTATGGCTACACCTTC.

The chain uses TRBV6-5 and TRBJ1-2; TRBD1 is a possible D gene (5 bases). The CDR3 totals 13 residues. The V and J ends lost 5 bases and 4 bases respectively, with 11 bases between them. Germline CDR1 MNHEY, CDR2 SVGAGI. As DNA, the CDR3 is TGTGCCAGCAGTGGTGGGGCCCCCTATGGCTACACCTTC. Amino acid sequence: CASSGGAPYGYTF.

J is TRBJ2-1 and V is TRBV18; 12 bases are shared with TRBD2. CDR3 length: 15 amino acids. Losses at the gene ends were 3 bases for V and 7 bases for J; bases not matched to a gene: 4. Per germline, CDR1 KGHSH and CDR2 LQKENI. The CDR3 DNA is TGTGCCAGCTCACCTTCCCTAGCGGGAGGGAATGAGCAGTTCTTC. Its protein product is CASSPSLAGGNEQFF.